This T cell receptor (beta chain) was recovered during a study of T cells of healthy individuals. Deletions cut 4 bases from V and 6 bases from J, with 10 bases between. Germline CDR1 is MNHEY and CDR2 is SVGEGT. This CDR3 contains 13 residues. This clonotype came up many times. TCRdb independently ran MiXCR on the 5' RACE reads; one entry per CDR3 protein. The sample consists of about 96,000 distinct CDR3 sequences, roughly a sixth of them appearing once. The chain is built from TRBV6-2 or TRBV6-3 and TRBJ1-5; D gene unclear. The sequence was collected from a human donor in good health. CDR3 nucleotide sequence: TGTGCCAGCAGTTTGAGACGGGCTCAGCCCCAGCATTTT. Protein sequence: CASSLRRAQPQHF.